The 16 T cell receptor beta chains listed next were all sequenced from one sample in a study of spatial heterogeneity in lung cancer. TCRdb analysed the 5' RACE reads with MiXCR anew, one entry per CDR3 protein. The sample shows some 120,000 distinct CDR3 sequences, less than 15% of them seen only once. Time point described: blood at routine non-recurrence follow-up after resection. No cell sorting; template was whole RNA from tumor, lung tissue or PBMC. The specimen was PBMCs, collected at follow-up. The receptors were gathered from a male donor with early-stage non-small cell lung cancer.

This clonotype has a handful of counts. The chain recombines TRBV5-6 with TRBJ2-1; 10 bases are a match to TRBD2. Losses at the gene ends were 1 base for V and 0 bases for J; bases not matched to a gene: 16. CDR3 length equals 21 residues. The V gene's germline CDR1 is SGHDT and CDR2 YYEEEE. CDR3 protein: CASSLRVGASGGLSSYNEQFF. CDR3 bases: TGTGCCAGCAGCTTGCGTGTAGGAGCTAGCGGGGGCCTGAGCTCCTACAATGAGCAGTTCTTC.

DNA for the CDR3: TGTGCCAGCAGCCAAGATCGGAGGACAGACAACTATGGCTACACCTTC. Translation gives CASSQDRRTDNYGYTF. The chain uses TRBV4-2 and TRBJ1-2, with a weak D call TRBD1 (6 bases). In germline, CDR1 is LGHNA, CDR2 YNFKEQ. Trimming took off 0 bases at V and 2 bases at J, with 13 bases between the two ends. The CDR3 contains 16 residues.

The rearrangement joins TRBV3-1 to TRBJ1-4, with a tentative D call TRBD1 (5 bases). The germline V gene encodes CDR1 LGHDT and CDR2 YNNKEL (reference sequence). V lost 3 bases and J lost 7, with 18 bases in between. The CDR3 loop spans 16 amino acids. The CDR3 DNA is TGTGCCAGCAGCCATCAATCGCAGGGCTCGACTGAAAAACTGTTTTTT. Its protein is CASSHQSQGSTEKLFF.

This clonotype was recorded at least ten times. The gene calls are TRBV7-9 and TRBJ2-3; TRBD2 matches 8 bases. In germline, CDR1 is SEHNR, CDR2 FQNEAQ (reference sequence). This CDR3 is 15 amino acids long. Trimming at V came to 6 bases and at J to 1 base, leaving 6 bases not matched to a gene. The chain's CDR3 is CASRRSGTGTDTQYF. For the CDR3, the DNA is TGTGCCAGCAGACGTAGCGGGACCGGCACAGATACGCAGTATTTT.

The chain links TRBV12-5 to TRBJ1-5, with D perhaps matching TRBD1 (6 bases). This CDR3 is 20 amino acids long. V was trimmed by 0 bases and J by 0 bases, leaving 21 bases between them. Looked up from germline, CDR1 is LGHNT and CDR2 is FRNRAP. The CDR3 coding sequence is TGTGCTAGTGGTTTGGTACGGGGGGCAGCAGGGACTGATAGCAATCAGCCCCAGCATTTT. It is translated as CASGLVRGAAGTDSNQPQHF.

This chain connects TRBV5-1 to TRBJ1-2; 7 bases match TRBD1. CDR1 is SGHRS and CDR2 is YFSETQ in the germline V gene. Trimming removed 3 bases from V and 0 bases from J; junction bases left unmatched: 5. The CDR3 is made up of 15 amino acids. The CDR3 sequence is CASSSGQAANYGYTF. The CDR3 bases are TGCGCCAGCAGCTCAGGACAGGCCGCTAACTATGGCTACACCTTC.

This clonotype was picked up many times. V usage is TRBV20-1 and J usage is TRBJ2-3, with D unclear. V was cut by 7 bases and J by 0 bases, with 11 bases left in between. Germline lookup yields CDR1 DFQATT and CDR2 SNEGSKA (reference sequence). This CDR3 is built from 13 residues. In DNA form, the CDR3 reads TGCAGTGAAGACGGTTCTAGCACAGATACGCAGTATTTT. Translation gives CSEDGSSTDTQYF.

The V and J genes are TRBV10-3 and TRBJ2-1; the match to TRBD1 covers 7 bases. The germline V gene encodes CDR1 ENHRY and CDR2 SYGVKD. This CDR3 is 12 amino acids long. V lost 5 bases, J lost 9 bases, and 4 bases stayed unmatched. The CDR3, as DNA: TGTGCCATCAGTCGGGACAGAGGTGAGCAGTTCTTC. This codes for CAISRDRGEQFF.

This clonotype was seen only a few times. This sequence joins TRBV6-5 and TRBJ1-2; the D gene is possibly TRBD1 (6 bases). Looked up from germline, CDR1 is MNHEY and CDR2 is SVGAGI. The V and J ends lost 5 bases and 2 bases respectively, with 9 bases between them. The CDR3 is 13 amino acids. This CDR3 is CASSPRGNYGYTF. The CDR3 DNA reads TGTGCCAGCAGTCCCAGGGGCAACTATGGCTACACCTTC.

The rearrangement uses TRBV11-3 and TRBJ2-2, with D uncertain. The CDR3 has 15 residues. The germline CDR1 and CDR2 sequences are SGHNT and YENEEA. V was cut by 0 bases and J by 5 bases, with 10 bases left in between. CDR3 residues: CASSLDPPGTGELFF. As DNA, the CDR3 is TGTGCCAGCAGCTTAGATCCCCCCGGGACCGGGGAGCTGTTTTTT.

V usage is TRBV7-9 and J usage is TRBJ1-3; 8 bases are shared with TRBD1. CDR3 length: 16 amino acids. Unmatched junction bases numbered 7, after V lost 5 bases and J lost 1 base. Germline-derived CDR1 and CDR2 are SEHNR and FQNEAQ (reference sequence). CDR3: CASSLLRQGSGNTIYF. The CDR3 bases are TGTGCCAGCAGCCTACTTCGACAGGGGTCTGGAAACACCATATATTTT.

This clonotype was observed a handful of times. The rearrangement joins TRBV21-1 to TRBJ1-2; the table names TRBD1, a call not compared with the DNA. TRBV21-1 is termed a pseudogene. This CDR3 contains 14 residues. CDR3 DNA sequence: TGTGCCAGCAGTAAATGGACAGGGGGCCAAGGCTACACCTTC. It yields the protein CASSKWTGGQGYTF.

This clonotype has more than one count but fewer than ten. The chain combines TRBV5-6 with TRBJ1-5; D is possibly TRBD1 (5 bases). Looked up from germline, CDR1 is SGHDT and CDR2 is YYEEEE. CDR3 length equals 16 residues. Trimming shortened V by 4 bases and J by 1 base, and 15 bases separated the two germline ends. The CDR3: CASSQFWTPSNQPQHF. Here the CDR3 DNA reads TGTGCCAGCAGCCAATTCTGGACACCCAGCAATCAGCCCCAGCATTTT.

This clonotype is judged large. The rearrangement joins TRBV12-3 or TRBV12-4 to TRBJ1-1; D call uncertain. V lost 3 bases to trimming and J lost 3 bases, with 5 bases between them. There are 12 residues in the CDR3. CDR3 sequence (DNA): TGTGCCAGCAGTTTCCCGGACACTGAAGCTTTCTTT. Amino acid sequence: CASSFPDTEAFF.

This clonotype was counted a few times. The V gene is TRBV21-1, the J gene TRBJ2-7; the DNA was not used to check the table's D call, TRBD1. TRBV21-1 represents a pseudogene. This CDR3 spans 16 amino acids. DNA of the CDR3: TGTGCCAGCAGCAAAGCGCTAGGACAGGGGTTTGACGAGCAGTACTTC. Translated: CASSKALGQGFDEQYF.

This clonotype was counted a few times. V gene TRBV11-3 combines with J gene TRBJ2-3; no clear D. This CDR3 has 13 amino acids. The V and J ends lost 3 bases and 4 bases respectively, with 8 bases between them. Germline CDR1 is SGHNT and CDR2 is YENEEA. As DNA, the CDR3 is TGTGCCAGCAGCTTCTCCAATTCAGATACGCAGTATTTT. Its protein is CASSFSNSDTQYF.